These 18 T cell receptor beta chains originate from one sample sequenced in a study of blood T cell repertoires in COVID-19. Only in-frame clones appear in the TCRdb table, and some are missing; sequencing was by immunoSEQ multiplex PCR. The sample has approximately 200,000 clones, more than 85% seen once; the top ten hold 2.5% to 3.5%. Sequenced: peripheral blood. These receptors came from a woman aged 25 to 39 with active or convalescent COVID-19.

The gene calls are TRBV4-2 and TRBJ1-5, with D uncertain. From germline, CDR1 is LGHNA and CDR2 YNFKEQ. V lost 0 bases and J 7 bases, leaving 7 bases between the germline ends. The CDR3 is 13 amino acids. The CDR3, as DNA: TGTGCCAGCAGCCAAGATGCCGAGCAGCCCCAGCATTTT. Translation: CASSQDAEQPQHF.

This clone was detected a few times. The genes are TRBV3-1 (or the pseudogene TRBV3-2) and TRBJ1-5, with D tentatively TRBD1 (6 bases). In germline, CDR1 is LGHDT, CDR2 YNNKEL (reference sequence). The CDR3 length is 13 residues. V lost 10 bases and J lost 1, with 11 bases in between. This CDR3 reads CATIGQSNQPQHF. The CDR3 DNA is TGTGCCACCATAGGACAGAGCAATCAGCCCCAGCATTTT.

The CDR3 nucleotides are TGTGCCAGCAGTAACCGGGACAGGAATCAGCCCCAGCATTTT. Residues: CASSNRDRNQPQHF. V usage is TRBV25-1 and J usage is TRBJ1-5; TRBD1 aligns across 8 bases. V dropped 5 bases and J dropped 4; count of bases not matched to a gene: 4. CDR3 length: 14 amino acids. Germline values: CDR1 MGHDK, CDR2 SYGVNS.

The chain carries TRBV7-9 and TRBJ1-1; weak D call: TRBD1 (6 bases). CDR1 and CDR2 (germline): SEHNR, FQNEAQ (reference sequence). The CDR3 spans 15 residues. V lost 9 bases to trimming and J lost 5 bases, with 22 bases between them. This CDR3 reads CASLGAGIRGTEAFF. Here the CDR3 DNA reads TGTGCCAGTTTGGGGGCAGGGATTCGTGGGACTGAAGCTTTCTTT. Complete variable domain (other parts from reference TRBV7-9 and TRBJ1-1): DTGVSQNPRHKITKRGQNVTFRCDPISEHNRLYWYRQTLGQGPEFLTYFQNEAQLEKSRLLSDRFSAERPKGSFSTLEIQRTEQGDSAMYLCASLGAGIRGTEAFFGQGTRLTVV.

The chain combines TRBV3-1 (or the pseudogene TRBV3-2) with TRBJ2-5, with a tentative D call TRBD1 (6 bases). The CDR3 contains 18 residues. V lost 4 bases and J lost 2, with 23 bases in between. Germline CDR1 and CDR2: LGHDT and YNNKEL (reference sequence). The CDR3 region is CASSPEWPGHLPQETQYF. The DNA for the CDR3 is TGTGCCAGCAGCCCAGAGTGGCCGGGACACCTTCCTCAAGAGACCCAGTACTTC.

This clone is a singleton in its sample. Mismatch with germline at one junction end may stem from a read error. The rearrangement links TRBV7-7 to TRBJ2-5, with TRBD2 matching over 8 bases. The germline V gene encodes CDR1 SSHAT and CDR2 FNYEAQ (reference sequence). The CDR3 runs 15 residues. The CDR3 DNA follows: TGTGCTAGCAGCTTAGCGGGGAGGCGGCAAGAGACCCAGTACTTC. This encodes CASSLAGRRQETQYF.

This chain uses TRBV5-4 with TRBJ1-1; 10 bases map to TRBD1. With V trimmed by 3 bases and J by 11 bases, 10 bases remained unmatched. The CDR3 has 14 residues. Germline V gives CDR1 SGHNT, CDR2 YYREEE (reference sequence). The CDR3 DNA sequence: TGTGCCAGCAGCTACGGGACAGGGGCTATCGAGGCTTTCTTT. Its protein is CASSYGTGAIEAFF.

This clone showed up just once. The chain employs TRBV5-4 and TRBJ2-1, with TRBD1 identical over 11 bases. The J segment lost 8 bases and the V segment lost 4 bases, leaving 14 bases of the junction unmatched. This CDR3 is built from 17 residues. The germline CDR1 and CDR2 sequences are SGHNT and YYREEE (reference sequence). This CDR3 reads CASSPTAGGQGAYEQFF. The CDR3 DNA reads TGTGCCAGCAGCCCCACCGCGGGAGGACAGGGGGCCTATGAGCAGTTCTTC.

V gene TRBV14 combines with J gene TRBJ1-1; D is uncertain. The CDR3 extends over 13 amino acids. In germline, CDR1 is SGHDN, CDR2 FVKESK. V was shortened by 5 bases and J by 1 base, with 8 bases between the two germline ends. This chain's CDR3 is CASSAGKNTEAFF. The CDR3 coding sequence is TGTGCCAGCAGCGCCGGTAAGAACACTGAAGCTTTCTTT.

The chain has TRBV12-3 or TRBV12-4 and TRBJ1-2; TRBD1 is a possible D gene (5 bases). V shed 0 bases and J shed 8 bases, with 7 bases lying between them. The CDR3 totals 12 residues. CDR3 DNA: TGTGCCAGCAGTTTAGCCCAGGGAGGCTACACCTTC. Translation gives CASSLAQGGYTF.

The chain couples TRBV12-3 or TRBV12-4 to TRBJ1-2; D ambiguous. The CDR3 sequence is 13 residues long. V was cut by 5 bases and J by 5 bases, with 12 bases left in between. CDR3 amino acids: CASSPLASYGYTF. The CDR3 DNA reads TGTGCCAGCAGTCCACTAGCCAGTTATGGCTACACCTTC.

The rearrangement uses TRBV5-4 and TRBJ2-2; TRBD1 aligns across 9 bases. Trimming removed 4 bases from V and 3 bases from J; junction bases left unmatched: 4. This CDR3 is built from 15 residues. Germline lookup yields CDR1 SGHNT and CDR2 YYREEE (reference sequence). The CDR3 nucleotides read TGTGCCAGCAGCCTGGGACAGGGAGACACCGGGGAGCTGTTTTTT. Encoded protein: CASSLGQGDTGELFF.

Comments on this clone: With a much larger clone just one base away, this may be a read error. The chain recombines TRBV28 with TRBJ1-1; D gene ambiguous. V lost 4 bases and J lost 2, with 2 bases in between. This CDR3 is 11 amino acids long. Germline V CDR1 and CDR2: MDHEN, SYDVKM. As DNA, the CDR3 is TGTGCCAGCAGTTCAAACACTGAAGCTTTCTTT. Its translation: CASSSNTEAFF.

The chain recombines TRBV19 with TRBJ2-1; D not certain. Trimming pared 3 bases from V and 8 bases from J, leaving 8 bases between. Germline V CDR1 and CDR2: LNHDA, SQIVND (reference sequence). The CDR3 totals 12 residues. The CDR3 here is CASSISIYEQFF. The CDR3 region has the DNA TGTGCCAGTAGTATTAGTATTTATGAGCAGTTCTTC.

The genes are TRBV7-6 and TRBJ2-5, with a possible D match to TRBD1 (6 bases). CDR1 SGHVS and CDR2 FNYEAQ come from the germline V gene. The CDR3 spans 14 residues. Trimming pared 5 bases from V and 0 bases from J, leaving 10 bases between. CDR3 region: CASSRTEYQETQYF. In DNA, the CDR3 is TGTGCCAGCAGCCGGACAGAATACCAAGAGACCCAGTACTTC.

The CDR3 sequence: CASSLGSVYTDTQYF. In DNA form, the CDR3 reads TGTGCCAGCAGCTTAGGTTCTGTTTACACAGATACGCAGTATTTT. The V gene is TRBV7-2, the J gene TRBJ2-3; D gene uncertain. Trimming stripped 1 base from V and 2 bases from J, with 10 bases between. This CDR3 region has 15 residues. From germline, CDR1 is SGHTA and CDR2 FQGNSA.

V gene TRBV19 combines with J gene TRBJ1-6, with 8 bases aligning to TRBD1. Looked up from germline, CDR1 is LNHDA and CDR2 is SQIVND (reference sequence). This CDR3 contains 16 residues. Germline trimming cut 3 bases from V and 10 bases from J; bases unmatched to any gene: 11. The CDR3 nucleotides are TGTGCCAGTAGTATGGGGTCCAGGGGGCTAGGGTCACCCCTCCACTTT. Encoded protein: CASSMGSRGLGSPLHF.

This clone was seen just once. The gene calls are TRBV5-4 and TRBJ1-3; 9 bases are a match to TRBD1. The V segment lost 9 bases and the J segment 3 bases; nucleotides outside the gene matches: 7. From germline, CDR1 is SGHNT and CDR2 YYREEE (reference sequence). The CDR3 is made up of 14 amino acids. This CDR3 reads CATYDRGYGNTIYF. CDR3 DNA: TGTGCCACCTATGACAGGGGGTATGGAAACACCATATATTTT.